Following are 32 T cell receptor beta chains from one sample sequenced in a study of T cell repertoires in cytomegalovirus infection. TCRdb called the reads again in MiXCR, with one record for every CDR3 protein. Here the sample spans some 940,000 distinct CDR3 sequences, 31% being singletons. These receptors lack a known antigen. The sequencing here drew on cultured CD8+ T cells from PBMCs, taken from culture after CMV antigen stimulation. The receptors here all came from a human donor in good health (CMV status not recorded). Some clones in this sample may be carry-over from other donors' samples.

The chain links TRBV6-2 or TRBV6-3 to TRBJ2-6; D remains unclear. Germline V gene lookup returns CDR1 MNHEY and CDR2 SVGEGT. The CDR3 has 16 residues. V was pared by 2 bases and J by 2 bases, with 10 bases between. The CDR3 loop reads CASSYEPATGANVLTF. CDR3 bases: TGTGCCAGCAGTTACGAGCCGGCCACTGGGGCCAACGTCCTGACTTTC.

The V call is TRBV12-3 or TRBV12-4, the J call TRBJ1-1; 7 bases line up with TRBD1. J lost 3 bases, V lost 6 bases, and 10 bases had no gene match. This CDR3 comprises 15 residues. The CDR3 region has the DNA TGTGCCAGCAGCCATGACAGGGCTTATGACACTGAAGCTTTCTTT. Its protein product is CASSHDRAYDTEAFF.

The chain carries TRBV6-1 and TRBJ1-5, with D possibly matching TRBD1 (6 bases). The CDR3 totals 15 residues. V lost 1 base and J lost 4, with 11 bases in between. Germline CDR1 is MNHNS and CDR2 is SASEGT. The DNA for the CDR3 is TGTGCCAGCAGTGAAGATCAGGGGAGAAATCAGCCCCAGCATTTT. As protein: CASSEDQGRNQPQHF.

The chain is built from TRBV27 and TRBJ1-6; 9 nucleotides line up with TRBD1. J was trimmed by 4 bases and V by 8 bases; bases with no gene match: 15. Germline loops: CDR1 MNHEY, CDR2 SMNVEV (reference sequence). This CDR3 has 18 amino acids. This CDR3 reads CASGYPQGQGRYNSPLHF. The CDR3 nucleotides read TGTGCCAGCGGCTACCCCCAGGGACAGGGCCGATATAATTCACCCCTCCACTTT.

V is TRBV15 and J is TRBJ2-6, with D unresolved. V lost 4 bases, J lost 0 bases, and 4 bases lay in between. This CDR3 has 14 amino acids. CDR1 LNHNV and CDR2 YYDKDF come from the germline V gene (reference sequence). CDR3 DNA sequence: TGTGCCACCAGCAACAACTCTGGGGCCAACGTCCTGACTTTC. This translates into CATSNNSGANVLTF.

CDR3 loop: CASSPGTDGEQYV. In nucleotides, the CDR3 is TGTGCCAGCAGCCCCGGGACAGACGGCGAGCAGTACGTC. V gene TRBV9 combines with J gene TRBJ2-7; 7 bases map to TRBD1. Trimming took 4 bases from V and 6 from J; bases not matched to a gene: 7. The CDR3 has 13 amino acids. Germline V lookup: CDR1 SGDLS, CDR2 YYNGEE.

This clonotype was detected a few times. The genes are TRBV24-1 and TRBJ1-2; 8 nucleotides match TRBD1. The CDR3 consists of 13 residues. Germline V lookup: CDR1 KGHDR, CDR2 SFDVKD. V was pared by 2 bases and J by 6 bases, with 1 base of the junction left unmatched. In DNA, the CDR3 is TGTGCCACCAGTGATTCGGACAGGGATGGCTACACCTTC. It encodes CATSDSDRDGYTF.

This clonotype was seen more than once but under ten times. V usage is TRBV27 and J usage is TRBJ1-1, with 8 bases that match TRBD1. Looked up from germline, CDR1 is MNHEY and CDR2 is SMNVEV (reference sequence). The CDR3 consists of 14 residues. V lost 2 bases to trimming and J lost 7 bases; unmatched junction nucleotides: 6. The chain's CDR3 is CASSLTGGGSEAFF. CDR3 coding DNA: TGTGCCAGCAGTTTAACAGGGGGAGGGAGTGAAGCTTTCTTT.

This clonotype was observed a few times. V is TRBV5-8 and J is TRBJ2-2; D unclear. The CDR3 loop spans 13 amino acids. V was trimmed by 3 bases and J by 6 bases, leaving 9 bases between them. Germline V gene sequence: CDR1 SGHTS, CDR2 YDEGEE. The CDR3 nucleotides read TGTGCCAGCAGCTACCCGTCAGCCGGGGAGCTGTTTTTT. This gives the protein CASSYPSAGELFF.

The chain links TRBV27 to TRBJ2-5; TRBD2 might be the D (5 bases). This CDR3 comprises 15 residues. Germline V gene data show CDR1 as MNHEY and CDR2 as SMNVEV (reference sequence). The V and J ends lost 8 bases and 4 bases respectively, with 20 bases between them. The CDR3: CASGFSGNPGETQYF. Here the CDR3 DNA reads TGTGCCAGCGGATTTTCGGGGAATCCTGGAGAGACCCAGTACTTC.

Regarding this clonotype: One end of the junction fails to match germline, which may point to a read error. The CDR3 reads CANSYPSRGVYVGDTGELFF. The CDR3 DNA reads TGTGCCAACAGTTACCCCTCCCGGGGCGTGTACGTTGGGGACACCGGGGAGCTGTTTTTT. This chain links TRBV6-5 with TRBJ2-2; D may be TRBD1 or TRBD2 (5 bases each). The CDR3 consists of 20 residues. Germline assignment: CDR1 MNHEY and CDR2 SVGAGI.

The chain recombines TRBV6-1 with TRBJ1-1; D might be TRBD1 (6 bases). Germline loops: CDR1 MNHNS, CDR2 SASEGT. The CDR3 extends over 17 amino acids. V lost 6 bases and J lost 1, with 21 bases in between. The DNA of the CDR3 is TGTGCCAGCAGCCGGACAGATGAGTGGGGCTCGAACACTGAAGCTTTCTTT. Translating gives CASSRTDEWGSNTEAFF.

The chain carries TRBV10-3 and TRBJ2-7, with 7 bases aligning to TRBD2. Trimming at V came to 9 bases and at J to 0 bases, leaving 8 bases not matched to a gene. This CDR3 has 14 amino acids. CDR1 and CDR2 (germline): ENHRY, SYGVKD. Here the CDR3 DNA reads TGTGCCATTACAAGCGGGGACGGCTCCTACGAGCAGTACTTC. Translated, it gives CAITSGDGSYEQYF.

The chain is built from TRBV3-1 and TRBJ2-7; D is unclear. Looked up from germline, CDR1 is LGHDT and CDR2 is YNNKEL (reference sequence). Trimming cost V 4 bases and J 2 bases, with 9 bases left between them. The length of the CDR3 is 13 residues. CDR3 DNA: TGTGCCAGCAGCCTAGAACAAGCCTACGAGCAGTACTTC. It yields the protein CASSLEQAYEQYF.

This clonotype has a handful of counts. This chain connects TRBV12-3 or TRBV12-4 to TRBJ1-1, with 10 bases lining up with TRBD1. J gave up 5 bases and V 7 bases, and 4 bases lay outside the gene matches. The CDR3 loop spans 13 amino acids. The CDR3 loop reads CASKWTGGTEAFF. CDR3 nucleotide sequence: TGTGCCAGCAAATGGACAGGGGGGACTGAAGCTTTCTTT.

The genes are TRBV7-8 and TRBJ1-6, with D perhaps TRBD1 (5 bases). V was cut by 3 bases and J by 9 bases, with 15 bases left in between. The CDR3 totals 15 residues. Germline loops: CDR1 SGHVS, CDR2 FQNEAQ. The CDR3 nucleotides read TGTGCCAGCAGCTTCTTGGGGGAGGTTGGTTCACCCCTCCACTTT. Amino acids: CASSFLGEVGSPLHF.

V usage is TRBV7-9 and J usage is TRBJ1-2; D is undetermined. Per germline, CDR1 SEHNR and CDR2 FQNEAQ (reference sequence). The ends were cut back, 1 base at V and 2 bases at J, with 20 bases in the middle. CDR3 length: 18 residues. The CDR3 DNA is TGTGCCAGCAGCTTAGAAGTGGAGCGGCAGGCTTCCAACTATGGCTACACCTTC. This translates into CASSLEVERQASNYGYTF.

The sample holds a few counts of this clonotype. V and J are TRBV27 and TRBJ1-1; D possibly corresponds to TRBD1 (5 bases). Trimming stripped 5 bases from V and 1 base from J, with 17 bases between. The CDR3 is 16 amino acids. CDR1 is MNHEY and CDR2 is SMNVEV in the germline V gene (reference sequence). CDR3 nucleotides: TGTGCCAGCAGTCCCTCCGCGGGAGGGGAGAACACTGAAGCTTTCTTT. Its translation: CASSPSAGGENTEAFF.

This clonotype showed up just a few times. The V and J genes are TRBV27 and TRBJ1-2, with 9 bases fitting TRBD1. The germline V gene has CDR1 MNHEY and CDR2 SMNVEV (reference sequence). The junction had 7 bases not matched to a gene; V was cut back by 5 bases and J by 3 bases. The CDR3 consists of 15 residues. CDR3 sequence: CASSGPGQGDYGYTF. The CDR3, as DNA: TGTGCCAGCAGTGGACCGGGACAGGGTGACTATGGCTACACCTTC.

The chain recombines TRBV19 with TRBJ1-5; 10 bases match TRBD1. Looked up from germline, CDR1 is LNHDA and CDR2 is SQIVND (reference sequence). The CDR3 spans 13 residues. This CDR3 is CVTLDRGMQPQHF. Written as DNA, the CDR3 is TGTGTCACTTTGGACAGGGGGATGCAGCCCCAGCATTTT.

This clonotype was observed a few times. The CDR3 loop is CASSLRSYEQFF. The CDR3 DNA follows: TGTGCCAGCAGCCTACGATCTTATGAGCAGTTCTTC. V gene TRBV7-9 combines with J gene TRBJ2-1, with no clear D. Deletions cut 5 bases from V and 8 bases from J, with 10 bases between. Looked up from germline, CDR1 is SEHNR and CDR2 is FQNEAQ (reference sequence). The CDR3 spans 12 residues.

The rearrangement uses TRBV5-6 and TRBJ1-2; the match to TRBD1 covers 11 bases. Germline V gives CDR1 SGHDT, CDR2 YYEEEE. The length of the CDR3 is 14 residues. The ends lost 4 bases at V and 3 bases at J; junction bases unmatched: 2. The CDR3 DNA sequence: TGTGCCAGCAGCGGGGGACAGGGGGACTATGGCTACACCTTC. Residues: CASSGGQGDYGYTF.

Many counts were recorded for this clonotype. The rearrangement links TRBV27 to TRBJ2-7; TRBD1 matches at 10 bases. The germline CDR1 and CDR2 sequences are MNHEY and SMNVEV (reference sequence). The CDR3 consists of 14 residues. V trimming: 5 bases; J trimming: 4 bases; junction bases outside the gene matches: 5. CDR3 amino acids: CASSSRDRGYEQYF. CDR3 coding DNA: TGTGCCAGCAGTAGCCGGGACAGGGGATACGAGCAGTACTTC.

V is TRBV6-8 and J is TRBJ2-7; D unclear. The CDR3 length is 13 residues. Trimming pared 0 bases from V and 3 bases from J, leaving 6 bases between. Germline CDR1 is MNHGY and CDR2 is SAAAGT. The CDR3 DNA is TGTGCCAGCAGTTACTCAAGTGTCTACGAGCAGTACTTC. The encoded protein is CASSYSSVYEQYF.

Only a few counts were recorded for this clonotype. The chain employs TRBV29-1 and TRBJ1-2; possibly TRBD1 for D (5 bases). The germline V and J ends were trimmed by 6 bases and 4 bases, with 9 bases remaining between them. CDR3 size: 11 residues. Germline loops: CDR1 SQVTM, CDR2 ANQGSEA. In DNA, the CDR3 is TGCAGCGTAAAGGACATCTATGGCTACACCTTC. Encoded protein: CSVKDIYGYTF.

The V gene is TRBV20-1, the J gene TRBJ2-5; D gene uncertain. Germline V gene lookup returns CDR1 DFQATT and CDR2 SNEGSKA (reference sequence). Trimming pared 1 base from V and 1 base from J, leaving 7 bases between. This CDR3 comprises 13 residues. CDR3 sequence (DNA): TGCAGTGCTAGAGGGCGGAGCCAAGAGACCCAGTACTTC. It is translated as CSARGRSQETQYF.

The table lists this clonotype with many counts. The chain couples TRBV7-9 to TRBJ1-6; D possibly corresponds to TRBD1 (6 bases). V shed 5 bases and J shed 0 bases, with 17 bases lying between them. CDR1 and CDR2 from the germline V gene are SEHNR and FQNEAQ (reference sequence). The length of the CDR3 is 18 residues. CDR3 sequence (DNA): TGTGCCAGCAGCCAGCTTTCAGACAGGTCCTCCTATAATTCACCCCTCCACTTT. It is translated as CASSQLSDRSSYNSPLHF.

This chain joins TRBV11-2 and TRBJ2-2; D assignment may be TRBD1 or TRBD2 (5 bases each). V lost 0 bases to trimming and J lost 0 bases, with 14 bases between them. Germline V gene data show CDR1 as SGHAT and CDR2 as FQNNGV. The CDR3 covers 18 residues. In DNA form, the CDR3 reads TGTGCCAGCAGCTTAGATGGTTTTGGGGGTCCGAACACCGGGGAGCTGTTTTTT. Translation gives CASSLDGFGGPNTGELFF.

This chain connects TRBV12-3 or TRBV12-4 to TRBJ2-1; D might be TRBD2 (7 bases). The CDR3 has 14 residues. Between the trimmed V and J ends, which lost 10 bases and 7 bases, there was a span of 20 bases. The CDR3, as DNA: TGTGCCACCCTCCCCGAAGGGGGGGTGAATGAGCAGTTCTTC. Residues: CATLPEGGVNEQFF.

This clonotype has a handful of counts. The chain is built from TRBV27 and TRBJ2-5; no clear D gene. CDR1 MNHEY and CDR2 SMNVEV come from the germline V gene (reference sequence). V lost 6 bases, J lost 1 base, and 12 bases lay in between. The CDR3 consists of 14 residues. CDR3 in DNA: TGTGCCAGCAGAGTTCTTGGCAGCCAAGAGACCCAGTACTTC. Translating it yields CASRVLGSQETQYF.

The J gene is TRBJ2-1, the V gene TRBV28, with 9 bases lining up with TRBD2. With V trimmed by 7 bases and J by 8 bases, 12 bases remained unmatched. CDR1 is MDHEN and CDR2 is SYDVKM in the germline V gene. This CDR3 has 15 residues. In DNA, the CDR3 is TGTGCCAGCAACTCGAAGTGGCGGGGGGGAGATGAGCAGTTCTTC. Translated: CASNSKWRGGDEQFF.

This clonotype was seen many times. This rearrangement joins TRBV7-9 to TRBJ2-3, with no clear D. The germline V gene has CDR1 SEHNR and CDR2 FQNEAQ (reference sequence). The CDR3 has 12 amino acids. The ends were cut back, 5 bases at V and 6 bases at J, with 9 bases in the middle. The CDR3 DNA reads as TGTGCCAGCAGCCAGACCAGGGATACGCAGTATTTT. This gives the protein CASSQTRDTQYF.